One sample yielded the 19 T cell receptor beta chains listed below, sequenced in a study of Graves' ophthalmopathy and Graves' hyperthyroidism. RNA transcripts served as template for amplifying TCR beta CDR3 sequences. HTBI primers were employed in first-round RT-PCR, then a second-round multiplex PCR followed. TCRdb re-called the multiplex PCR reads through MiXCR, storing one row per CDR3 protein. The repertoire holds some 750,000 distinct CDR3 sequences, with roughly two fifths as singletons. The sequenced sample consisted of peripheral blood. The source is an adult man with Graves' ophthalmopathy.

This clonotype was observed at least ten times. This chain connects TRBV7-9 to TRBJ2-5; the match to TRBD1 covers 8 bases. The trim removed 5 bases at V and 5 bases at J, leaving 10 bases unmatched. The length of the CDR3 is 15 residues. Germline CDR1 and CDR2: SEHNR and FQNEAQ (reference sequence). The CDR3 DNA reads TGTGCCAGCAGCCAGGACAGGGAGGCTTGGGAGACCCAGTACTTC. This encodes CASSQDREAWETQYF. The full variable domain, with the rest looked up from reference TRBV7-9 and TRBJ2-5, is DTGVSQNPRHKITKRGQNVTFRCDPISEHNRLYWYRQTLGQGPEFLTYFQNEAQLEKSRLLSDRFSAERPKGSFSTLEIQRTEQGDSAMYLCASSQDREAWETQYFGPGTRLLVL.

The table lists this clonotype with many counts. The rearrangement links TRBV15 to TRBJ1-5, with a weak D call TRBD1 (5 bases). The germline V gene has CDR1 LNHNV and CDR2 YYDKDF (reference sequence). This CDR3 has 17 residues. V was shortened by 5 bases and J by 1 base, with 18 bases between the two germline ends. The CDR3 nucleotides are TGTGCCACCAGCGTTGATATACGGGGGAGCAGCAATCAGCCCCAGCATTTT. Encoded protein: CATSVDIRGSSNQPQHF.

The V call is TRBV12-3 or TRBV12-4, the J call TRBJ2-5, with 9 bases lining up with TRBD1. There are 18 residues in the CDR3. J was trimmed by 3 bases and V by 6 bases; bases with no gene match: 17. In DNA form, the CDR3 reads TGTGCCAGCAGGACACGAAAAAGACAGGGGGTAACGGAAGAGACCCAGTACTTC. This sequence encodes CASRTRKRQGVTEETQYF.

This clonotype was found a few times. The chain joins TRBV2 to TRBJ2-7; unclear D gene. Germline CDR1 reads SNHLY; CDR2 reads FYNNEI. The CDR3 totals 16 residues. Trimming took 0 bases from V and 6 from J, leaving 18 bases between them. CDR3 protein: CASSEAARAVAVEQYF. CDR3 nucleotides: TGTGCCAGCAGTGAAGCTGCCCGGGCTGTTGCGGTCGAGCAGTACTTC.

This rearrangement joins TRBV20-1 to TRBJ2-1; tentatively, D is TRBD2 (5 bases). The CDR3 is 13 residues long. In germline, CDR1 is DFQATT, CDR2 SNEGSKA (reference sequence). Trimming took 8 bases from V and 0 from J, leaving 11 bases between them. CDR3 DNA: TGCAGTCGACTACCCCTCTCCTACAATGAGCAGTTCTTC. Protein product: CSRLPLSYNEQFF.

The CDR3 DNA reads TGTGCCAGCAGCCACATGCCCTGGACCCCCGGAAACACCATATATTTT. Its translation is CASSHMPWTPGNTIYF. The chain recombines TRBV25-1 with TRBJ1-3; D is uncertain. Germline-derived CDR1 and CDR2 are MGHDK and SYGVNS. With 6 bases removed from V and 4 bases from J, the gap between germline ends came to 19 bases. The CDR3 sequence is 16 residues long.

The CDR3 protein is CASSTYRGHTGELFF. The DNA for the CDR3 is TGTGCCAGTAGTACTTACAGGGGGCACACCGGGGAGCTGTTTTTT. This sequence joins TRBV19 and TRBJ2-2, with 9 bases that match TRBD1. Germline V gene data show CDR1 as LNHDA and CDR2 as SQIVND (reference sequence). Trimming removed 4 bases from V and 3 bases from J; junction bases left unmatched: 3. CDR3 length: 15 amino acids.

The table lists this clonotype with many counts. This chain uses TRBV19 with TRBJ1-1, with D hard to call. The CDR3 loop spans 15 amino acids. Per the germline V gene, CDR1 is LNHDA and CDR2 is SQIVND (reference sequence). V was shortened by 1 base and J by 2 bases, with 11 bases between the two germline ends. CDR3: CASSIAAGANTEAFF. The CDR3 nucleotides are TGTGCCAGTAGTATAGCGGCGGGAGCCAACACTGAAGCTTTCTTT.

The genes are TRBV29-1 and TRBJ1-1; no clear D. Per the germline V gene, CDR1 is SQVTM and CDR2 is ANQGSEA. CDR3 length: 12 amino acids. The ends were cut back, 2 bases at V and 6 bases at J, with 10 bases in the middle. CDR3 amino acids: CSVERSGSEAFF. The CDR3 DNA is TGCAGCGTTGAACGTTCGGGCTCTGAAGCTTTCTTT. Combining the CDR3 with reference TRBV29-1 and TRBJ1-1 gives the whole variable domain SAVISQKPSRDICQRGTSLTIQCQVDSQVTMMFWYRQQPGQSLTLIATANQGSEATYESGFVIDKFPISRPNLTFSTLTVSNMSPEDSSIYLCSVERSGSEAFFGQGTRLTVV.

Only a few counts were recorded for this clonotype. The chain is built from TRBV5-1 and TRBJ2-5, with 14 bases identical to TRBD2. The CDR3 is 19 residues long. With V trimmed by 4 bases and J by 5 bases, 16 bases remained unmatched. Per germline, CDR1 SGHRS and CDR2 YFSETQ. The CDR3 sequence is CASSVGTSGSARASETQYF. DNA of the CDR3: TGCGCCAGCAGCGTAGGGACTAGCGGGAGTGCAAGGGCATCGGAGACCCAGTACTTC.

This clonotype has ten or more counts. V and J are TRBV25-1 and TRBJ2-5, with 8 bases identical to TRBD1. Trimming cost V 3 bases and J 4 bases; bases outside gene matches: 16. Germline V CDR1 and CDR2: MGHDK, SYGVNS. The CDR3 runs to 18 residues. The CDR3 DNA reads as TGTGCCAGCAGTGATGTCAGGGGGCGAACTTATCTGCCAGAGACCCAGTACTTC. Translated, it gives CASSDVRGRTYLPETQYF.

Many counts were recorded for this clonotype. V usage is TRBV29-1 and J usage is TRBJ1-2; TRBD1 is a possible D gene (5 bases). The germline gives CDR1 SQVTM, CDR2 ANQGSEA. Trimming took 3 bases from V and 2 from J, leaving 10 bases between them. CDR3 length equals 13 residues. In DNA form, the CDR3 reads TGCAGCGTTGAGGGGCAGGGAAACTATGGCTACACCTTC. The encoded protein is CSVEGQGNYGYTF.

V usage is TRBV7-3 and J usage is TRBJ2-5, with D tentatively TRBD1 (6 bases). V was pared by 5 bases and J by 1 base, with 11 bases between. Germline V lookup: CDR1 SGHTA, CDR2 FQGTGA. This CDR3 has 14 amino acids. CDR3 DNA: TGTGCCAGCAGCCAAAGGGGGTTCCAAGAGACCCAGTACTTC. It translates to CASSQRGFQETQYF.

This clonotype was observed many times. V usage is TRBV7-2 and J usage is TRBJ1-1, with a possible D match to TRBD1 (6 bases). The CDR3 covers 15 residues. Deletions cut 6 bases from V and 5 bases from J, with 19 bases between. Germline V lookup: CDR1 SGHTA, CDR2 FQGNSA. DNA of the CDR3: TGTGCCAGCAGGCGGTGGGGCAGGGGTGTTACTGAAGCTTTCTTT. Its protein is CASRRWGRGVTEAFF.

This clonotype was observed a few times. This CDR3 reads CATSATGTGVQPQHF. DNA of the CDR3: TGTGCCACCAGTGCTACCGGGACAGGGGTTCAGCCCCAGCATTTT. J is TRBJ1-5 and V is TRBV24-1, with 10 positions matching TRBD1. The V and J ends lost 5 bases and 6 bases, in that order; junction bases with no gene match: 6. CDR1 and CDR2 (germline): KGHDR, SFDVKD. The CDR3 extends over 15 amino acids.

This clonotype was recorded many times. V usage is TRBV6-5 and J usage is TRBJ2-5, with 12 bases matching TRBD2. With 6 bases clipped from V and 5 bases from J, the junction kept 7 bases outside the gene matches. This CDR3 has 15 amino acids. The V gene's germline CDR1 is MNHEY and CDR2 SVGAGI. CDR3: CASSLTSGGRETQYF. The CDR3 nucleotides read TGTGCCAGCAGCCTCACTAGCGGGGGGCGCGAGACCCAGTACTTC.

A word on this clonotype: The conserved final phenylalanine or tryptophan is absent from the CDR3, which likely points to a read error. The chain recombines TRBV5-1 with TRBJ2-2; D tentatively fits TRBD1 or TRBD2 (5 bases each). CDR1 is SGHRS and CDR2 is YFSETQ in the germline V gene. V dropped 4 bases and J dropped 6 bases, with 13 bases sitting between them. There are 14 residues in the CDR3. The CDR3 sequence: CASSPGTTSGELFS. In DNA form, the CDR3 reads TGCGCCAGCAGCCCCGGGACGACCTCCGGGGAGCTGTTTTCT.

This clonotype was observed at least ten times. The gene calls are TRBV7-2 and TRBJ2-7; TRBD2 is a possible D gene (5 bases). V lost 5 bases, J lost 2 bases, and 10 bases lay in between. Germline V gives CDR1 SGHTA, CDR2 FQGNSA. This CDR3 has 13 residues. The CDR3 DNA follows: TGTGCCAGCAGCCCGGGATCAACCTACGAGCAGTACTTC. This translates into CASSPGSTYEQYF.

This clonotype appeared many times. The genes are TRBV20-1 and TRBJ2-7; D perhaps matches TRBD1 (5 bases). CDR1 and CDR2 from the germline V gene are DFQATT and SNEGSKA (reference sequence). Trimming shortened V by 2 bases and J by 3 bases, and 8 bases separated the two germline ends. This CDR3 is built from 12 residues. The CDR3 loop reads CSARPDNYEQYF. CDR3 nucleotides: TGCAGTGCTAGACCGGACAACTACGAGCAGTACTTC.